This entry describes one TCR beta chain. This specimen belongs to a study of T cells after yellow fever vaccination. Study information: SMART-Seq v4 Ultra Low Input served to prepare low-cell-number fractions.

Germline-derived CDR1 and CDR2 are MNHEY and SVGAGI. V lost 2 bases, J lost 12 bases, and 6 bases stayed unmatched. The CDR3 sequence is 13 residues long. TCRdb passed the 5' RACE reads through MiXCR, listing each CDR3 protein once. The profile shows 550,000 to 750,000 distinct CDR3 sequences, approximately 13% of them singletons. The material sequenced was PBMCs, taken on the day of the yellow fever booster vaccination. The sequence was obtained from a man younger than 45 who received the YFV17D yellow fever vaccine. The chain uses TRBV6-5 and TRBJ2-1; 8 nucleotides align to TRBD2. The DNA for the CDR3 is TGTGCCAGCAGTTACGCACCCGGGAGGGGGCAGTTCTTC. This gives the protein CASSYAPGRGQFF.